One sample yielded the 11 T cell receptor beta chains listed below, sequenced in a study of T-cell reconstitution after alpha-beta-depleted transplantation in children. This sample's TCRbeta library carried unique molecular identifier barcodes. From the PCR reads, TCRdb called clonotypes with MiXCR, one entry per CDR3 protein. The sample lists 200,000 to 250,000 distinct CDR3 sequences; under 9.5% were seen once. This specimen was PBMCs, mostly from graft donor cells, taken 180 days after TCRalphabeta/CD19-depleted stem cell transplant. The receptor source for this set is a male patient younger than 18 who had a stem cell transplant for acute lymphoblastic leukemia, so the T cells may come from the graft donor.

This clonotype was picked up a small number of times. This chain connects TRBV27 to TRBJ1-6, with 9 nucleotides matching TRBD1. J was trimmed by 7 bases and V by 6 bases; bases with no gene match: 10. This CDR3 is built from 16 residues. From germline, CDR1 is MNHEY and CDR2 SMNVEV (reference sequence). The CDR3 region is CASRIVLTGGNSPLHF. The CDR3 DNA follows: TGTGCCAGCAGGATCGTCCTGACAGGGGGGAATTCACCCCTCCACTTT.

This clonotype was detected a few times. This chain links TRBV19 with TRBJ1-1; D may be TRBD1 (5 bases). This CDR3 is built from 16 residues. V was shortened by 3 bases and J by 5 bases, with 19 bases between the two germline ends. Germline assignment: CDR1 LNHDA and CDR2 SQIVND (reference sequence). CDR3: CASSITPGWRGTEAFF. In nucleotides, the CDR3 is TGTGCCAGTAGTATTACCCCAGGGTGGCGAGGTACTGAAGCTTTCTTT.

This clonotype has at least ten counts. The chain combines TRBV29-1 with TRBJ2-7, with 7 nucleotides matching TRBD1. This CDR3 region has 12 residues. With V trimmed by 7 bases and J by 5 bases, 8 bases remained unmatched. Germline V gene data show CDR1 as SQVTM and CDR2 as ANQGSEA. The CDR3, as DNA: TGCAGCGGGGGACAGTCCCACCACGAGCAGTACTTC. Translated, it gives CSGGQSHHEQYF.

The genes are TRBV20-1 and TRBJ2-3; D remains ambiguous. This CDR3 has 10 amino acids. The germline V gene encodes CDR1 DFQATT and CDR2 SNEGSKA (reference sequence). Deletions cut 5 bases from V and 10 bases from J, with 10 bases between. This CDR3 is CSAVPQAQYF. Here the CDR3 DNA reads TGCAGTGCTGTCCCGCAGGCGCAGTATTTT.

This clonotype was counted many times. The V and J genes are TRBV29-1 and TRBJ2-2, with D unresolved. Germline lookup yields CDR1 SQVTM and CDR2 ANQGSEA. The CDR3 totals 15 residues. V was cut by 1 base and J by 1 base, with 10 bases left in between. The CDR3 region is CSVEARGVNTGELFF. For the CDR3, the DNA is TGCAGCGTTGAAGCCCGTGGTGTGAACACCGGGGAGCTGTTTTTT.

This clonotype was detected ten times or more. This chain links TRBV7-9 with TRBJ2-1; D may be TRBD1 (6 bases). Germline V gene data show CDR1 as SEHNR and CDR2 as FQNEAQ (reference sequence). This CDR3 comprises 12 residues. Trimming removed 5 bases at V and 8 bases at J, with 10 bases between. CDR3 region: CASSPPGDEQFF. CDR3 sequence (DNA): TGTGCCAGCAGCCCCCCAGGGGATGAGCAGTTCTTC.

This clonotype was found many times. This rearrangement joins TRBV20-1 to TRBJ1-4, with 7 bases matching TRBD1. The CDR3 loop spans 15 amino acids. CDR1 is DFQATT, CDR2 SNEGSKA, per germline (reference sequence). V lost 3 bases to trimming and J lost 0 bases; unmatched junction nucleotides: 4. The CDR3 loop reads CSARATGATNEKLFF. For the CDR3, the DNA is TGCAGTGCTAGGGCCACAGGGGCAACTAATGAAAAACTGTTTTTT.

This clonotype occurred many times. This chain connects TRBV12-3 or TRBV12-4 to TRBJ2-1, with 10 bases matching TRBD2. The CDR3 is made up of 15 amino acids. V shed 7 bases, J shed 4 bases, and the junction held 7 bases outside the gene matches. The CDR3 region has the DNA TGTGCCAGCAACCACCTAGCGGGAGCATACAATGAGCAGTTCTTC. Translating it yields CASNHLAGAYNEQFF.

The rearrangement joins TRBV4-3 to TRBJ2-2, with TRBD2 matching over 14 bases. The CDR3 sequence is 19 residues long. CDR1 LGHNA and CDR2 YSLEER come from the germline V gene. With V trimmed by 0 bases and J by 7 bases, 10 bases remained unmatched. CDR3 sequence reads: CASSQDIGLAGGRHGELFF. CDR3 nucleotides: TGCGCCAGCAGCCAAGATATAGGACTAGCGGGGGGCCGACACGGGGAGCTGTTTTTT.

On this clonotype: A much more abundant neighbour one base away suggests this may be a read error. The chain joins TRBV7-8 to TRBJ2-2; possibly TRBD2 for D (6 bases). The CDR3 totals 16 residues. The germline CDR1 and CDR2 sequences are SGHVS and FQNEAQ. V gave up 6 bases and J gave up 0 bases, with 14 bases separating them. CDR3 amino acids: CASRMGRDSNTGELFF. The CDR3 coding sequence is TGTGCCAGCAGAATGGGAAGGGACTCGAACACCGGGGAGCTGTTTTTT.

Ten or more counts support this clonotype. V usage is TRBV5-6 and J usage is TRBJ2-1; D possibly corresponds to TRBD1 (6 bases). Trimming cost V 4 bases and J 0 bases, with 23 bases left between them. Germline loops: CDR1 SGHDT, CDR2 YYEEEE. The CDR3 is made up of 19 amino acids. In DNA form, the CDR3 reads TGTGCCAGCAGCCCCCGGACAGCCTGGTCCCCTAGCTCCTACAATGAGCAGTTCTTC. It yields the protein CASSPRTAWSPSSYNEQFF.